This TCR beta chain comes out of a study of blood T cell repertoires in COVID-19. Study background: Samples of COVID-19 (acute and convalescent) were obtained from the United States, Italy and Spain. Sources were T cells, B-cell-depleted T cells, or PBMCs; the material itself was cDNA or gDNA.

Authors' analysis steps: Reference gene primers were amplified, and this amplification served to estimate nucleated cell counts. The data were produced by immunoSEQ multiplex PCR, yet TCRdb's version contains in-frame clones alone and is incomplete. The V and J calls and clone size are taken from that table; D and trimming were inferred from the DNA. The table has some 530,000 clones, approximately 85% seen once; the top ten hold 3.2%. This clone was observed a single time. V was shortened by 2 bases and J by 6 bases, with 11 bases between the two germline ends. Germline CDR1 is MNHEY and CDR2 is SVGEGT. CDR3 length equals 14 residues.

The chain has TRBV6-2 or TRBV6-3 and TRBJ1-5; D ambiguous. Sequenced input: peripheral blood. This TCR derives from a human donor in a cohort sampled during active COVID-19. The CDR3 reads CASSYATPSQPQHF. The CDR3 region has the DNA TGTGCCAGCAGTTACGCGACTCCTTCTCAGCCCCAGCATTTT.